This entry concerns a single TCR beta chain. A read error may account for a junction end that differs from germline. Repertoires were generated with immunoSEQ multiplex PCR, while TCRdb's copy carries only in-frame clones and drops some. The sample yields hundreds of thousands of clones, 87% seen once. The sample belongs to a study of blood T cell repertoires in COVID-19. The CDR3 is made up of 14 amino acids. The germline gives CDR1 LGHDT, CDR2 YNNKEL (reference sequence). This receptor was identified in a woman between 35 and 50 years old who had recovered from COVID-19. Sequencing was done on a sample of PBMCs or T cells enriched from blood (not recorded which). The chain combines TRBV3-1 (or the pseudogene TRBV3-2) with TRBJ2-1; 8 nucleotides match TRBD2. CDR3 sequence (DNA): TGTGCCAGCAACCAAGCGGGAGCCAAGAATGAGCAGTTCTTC. This encodes CASNQAGAKNEQFF.